Listed below are T cell receptor beta chains from one sample, sequenced in a study of response to subunit inactivated influenza vaccine. TCRdb re-called the RT-PCR reads through MiXCR, storing one row per CDR3 protein. The sample records over 300,000 distinct CDR3 sequences, just over 20% being singletons. The sequences come from PBMCs from blood, collected less than 22 months after vaccination. These receptors all stem from a man between 45 and 75 years old who received an inactivated influenza vaccine. Each CDR3 is given with its conserved first and last residue. A D gene is named only where the DNA matches it firmly. Rows may omit the clone size; those that give it use once, few, many or a size class.

>TRBJ1-1|NA|NA|TRBV20-1
TGCAGTGCTAGAGATTCCCAGGGCCCTGACACTGAAGCTTTCTTT
CSARDSQGPDTEAFF
>TRBJ2-2|few|TRBD1|TRBV2
TGTGCCAGCAGCAAGGACAGGATGGTTACCGGGGAGCTGTTTTTT
CASSKDRMVTGELFF
>TRBJ1-1|NA|NA|TRBV6-1
TGTGCCAGCCGGGACGGGACGGTTAACACTGAAGCTTTCTTT
CASRDGTVNTEAFF
>TRBJ2-7|few|NA|TRBV5-1
TGCGCCAGCAGCCCCGCGTCTTCCTCAAACTCCTACGAGCAGTACTTC
CASSPASSSNSYEQYF
>TRBJ2-3|NA|TRBD2|TRBV5-6
TGTGCCAGCAGCTCTACAGGGACTAGGTATAGCACAGATACGCAGTATTTT
CASSSTGTRYSTDTQYF
>TRBJ1-1|NA|NA|TRBV29-1
TGCAGCGTTGTTCCAGTCATGAACACTGAAGCTTTCTTT
CSVVPVMNTEAFF
>TRBJ1-5|NA|NA|TRBV21-1
TGTGCCAGCAGCAAATATAAGGGGCCATCCACCCAGCCCCAGCATTTT
CASSKYKGPSTQPQHF
>TRBJ1-2|NA|NA|TRBV20-1
NA
CSADGSNYGCTF
>TRBJ1-6|NA|TRBD1|TRBV10-3
TGTGCCATCAGTGAAACCAGGGGGGCGCGGTCACCCCTCCACTTT
CAISETRGARSPLHF
>TRBJ1-2|NA|TRBD1|TRBV28
TGTGCCAGCAGCTCCCGGCCGGCGGACAGGGCTAACTATGGCTACACCTTC
CASSSRPADRANYGYTF
>TRBJ1-2|few|NA|TRBV6-2/TRBV6-3
TGTGCCAGCAGTTACTCCAGGACACTAGCGGGTGGCTACACCTTC
CASSYSRTLAGGYTF
>TRBJ2-2|NA|NA|TRBV7-2
TGTGCCAGCAGCCCACAGGAGAAACCGAACACCGGGGAGCTGTTTTTT
CASSPQEKPNTGELFF
>TRBJ2-1|NA|TRBD2|TRBV29-1
TGCAGCGTTGAAGAGGGACTAGGGGCCAACTACAATGAGCAGTTCTTC
CSVEEGLGANYNEQFF
>TRBJ1-2|NA|NA|TRBV2
TGTGCCAGCAGTGACCGACAGGCCGGCTATGGCTACACCTTC
CASSDRQAGYGYTF
>TRBJ1-5|NA|TRBD1|TRBV6-5
TGTGCCAGCAGTTACGACGAGCCAGGGGGGAATCAGCCCCAGCATTTT
CASSYDEPGGNQPQHF
>TRBJ2-7|few|NA|TRBV20-1
TGCAGTGCTCCGGTGAGGGGGTTACCCTACGAGCAGTACTTC
CSAPVRGLPYEQYF
>TRBJ2-1|NA|NA|TRBV20-1
TGCAGTGCTAGGGTGGGGAATGAGCAGTTCTTC
CSARVGNEQFF
>TRBJ2-7|NA|TRBD2|TRBV5-1
TGCGCCAGCAGCCTCGATGTCGGGGGGTTAACCTACGAGCAGTACTTC
CASSLDVGGLTYEQYF
>TRBJ2-5|NA|TRBD1|TRBV5-1
TGCGCCAGCAGCTCAGGGACAGGGGTCACAGAGACCCAGTACTTC
CASSSGTGVTETQYF
>TRBJ2-7|few|NA|TRBV5-1
TGCGCCAGCAGCGGGGGACTTACCTCGGTTCTCTACGAGCAGTACTTC
CASSGGLTSVLYEQYF
>TRBJ1-3|many|NA|TRBV11-2
TGTGCCAGCAGCTTAGTTGGCTCTGGAAACACCATATATTTT
CASSLVGSGNTIYF
>TRBJ1-3|NA|NA|TRBV10-3
TGTGCCATCAGTGATCCGGGCTCTGGAAACACCATATATTTT
CAISDPGSGNTIYF
>TRBJ1-6|many|NA|TRBV7-9
TGTGCCAGCAGCTATGGGGCCCTCCACTTT
CASSYGALHF
>TRBJ2-3|few|NA|TRBV11-2
TGTGCCAGCAGCGTGGACGTATCAGATACGCAGTATTTT
CASSVDVSDTQYF
>TRBJ2-2|few|NA|TRBV19
TGTGCCAGTACGACGGGGACCGGGGAGCTGTTTTTT
CASTTGTGELFF
>TRBJ2-1|few|TRBD2|TRBV25-1
TGTGCCAGCGCGCCCGCAGGAGCGGGGCCCTACAATGAGCAGTTCTTC
CASAPAGAGPYNEQFF
>TRBJ2-6|few|TRBD1|TRBV7-2
TGTGCCAGCAGCCTTGGACAGGCACCACCCGTCCTGACTTTC
CASSLGQAPPVLTF
>TRBJ2-1|few|TRBD2|TRBV3-1
TGTGCCAGCAGTCGCGCAGCGGGGCCCTACAATGAGCAGTTCTTC
CASSRAAGPYNEQFF
>TRBJ2-5|NA|NA|TRBV12-3/TRBV12-4
TGTGCCAGCAGTTTGGGAGCCCCACGGGAGACCCAGTACTTC
CASSLGAPRETQYF
>TRBJ1-5|NA|NA|TRBV14
TGTGCCAGCAGCCCAAGGGGCTCGGAAGCCCAGCATTTT
CASSPRGSEAQHF
>TRBJ2-1|NA|NA|TRBV4-1
TGCGCCAGCAGCCAACCCAACAGGATTGAGCAGTTCTTC
CASSQPNRIEQFF
>TRBJ2-1|once|TRBD1|TRBV4-3
TGCGCCAGCAGCCAAGATTCGCGACAGGGCTATGAGCAGTTCTTC
CASSQDSRQGYEQFF
>TRBJ1-3|few|TRBD1|TRBV7-9
TGTGCCAGCAGCTTGGGACAGGGAGTGCACACCATATATTTT
CASSLGQGVHTIYF
>TRBJ2-7|NA|NA|TRBV19
TGTGCCAGTAGCCGGCAAGGCAGGCTGCGGAGGAGCGAGCAGTACTTC
CASSRQGRLRRSEQYF
>TRBJ1-1|NA|NA|TRBV7-3
TGTGCCAGCAGCTTGATGAGCCGGACACTAAACACTGAAGCTTTCTTT
CASSLMSRTLNTEAFF
>TRBJ1-1|NA|NA|TRBV2
TGTGCCAGCAGTGAGCAGGGGCTGGGGACTGAAGCTTTCTTT
CASSEQGLGTEAFF
>TRBJ2-1|NA|NA|TRBV3-1
TGTGCCAGCAGCCTGAGGACTATCGGTAATGAGCAGTTCTTC
CASSLRTIGNEQFF
>TRBJ1-6|NA|NA|TRBV14
TGTGCCAGCAGCCGGGGGGGCAGGGGCAATTCACCCCTCCACTTT
CASSRGGRGNSPLHF
>TRBJ1-1|many|NA|TRBV5-1
TGCGCCAGCAGCTTCAGGGCGTCCGGGGACACTGAAGCTTTCTTT
CASSFRASGDTEAFF
>TRBJ1-1|few|TRBD1|TRBV10-3
TGTGCCATCAGGACGGGACAGGGGGAGCCCCGAAACACTGAAGCTTTCTTT
CAIRTGQGEPRNTEAFF
>TRBJ1-5|few|NA|TRBV18
TGTGCCAGCTCTGTTGGTTCCGGTAGCAATCAGCCCCAGCATTTT
CASSVGSGSNQPQHF
>TRBJ2-7|NA|NA|TRBV5-1
TGCGCCAGTTCTGACGGGTATCTCTACGAGCAGTACTTC
CASSDGYLYEQYF
>TRBJ2-2|few|NA|TRBV5-1
TGCGCCAGCAGACGTCGACAGGCCTCGGTAGACGGGGGGCTGTTTTTT
CASRRRQASVDGGLFF
>TRBJ2-1|many|TRBD1|TRBV7-9
TGTGCCAGCAGCTCACCGGGACAGGGCTACAATGAGCAGTTCTTC
CASSSPGQGYNEQFF
>TRBJ1-4|many|NA|TRBV25-1
TGTGCCAGCAGTGCCCAGGGATCGGGGGAAAAACTGTTTTTT
CASSAQGSGEKLFF
>TRBJ2-7|few|TRBD2|TRBV7-2
TGTGCCAGCAGCTTTAGCGGGAGTTTTGGGGAAGTTGGCGAGCAGTACTTC
CASSFSGSFGEVGEQYF
>TRBJ1-4|many|NA|TRBV5-1
TGCGCCAGCAGCTTGGAGGATGAAAAACTGTTTTTT
CASSLEDEKLFF
>TRBJ2-1|NA|NA|TRBV4-3
TGCGCCAGCAGCCCCCGGGACGGCTACAATGAGCAGTTCTTC
CASSPRDGYNEQFF
>TRBJ2-1|few|TRBD2|TRBV20-1
TGCAGTGCCCAGCGGGGTGACAATGAGCAGTTCTTC
CSAQRGDNEQFF
>TRBJ2-2|NA|NA|TRBV6-1
TGTGCCAGCATCCGGACAACGAACACCGGGGAGCTGTTTTTT
CASIRTTNTGELFF
>TRBJ2-3|few|TRBD2|TRBV27
TGTGCCAGCAGTTTAATCCCGACTAGCGATCCCACAGATACGCAGTATTTT
CASSLIPTSDPTDTQYF
>TRBJ2-7|few|TRBD2|TRBV10-3
TGTGCCATCAGTGGGACTAGCGGGGGCTTGCACGAGCAGTACTTC
CAISGTSGGLHEQYF
>TRBJ2-1|NA|TRBD1|TRBV28
TGTGCCAGCAGAGGGACAGGATACAATGAGCAGTTCTTC
CASRGTGYNEQFF
>TRBJ1-1|NA|NA|TRBV7-9
TGTGCCAGCAGCTTAGCGGCGGCGGATGAAGCTTTCTTT
CASSLAAADEAFF
>TRBJ2-1|many|TRBD2|TRBV20-1
TGCAGTGCTAGAGATCGACTAGCGGGAGTGGGTGAGCAGTTCTTC
CSARDRLAGVGEQFF
>TRBJ1-2|many|TRBD1|TRBV6-5
TGTGCCAGCAGTTACGCGGACAGGGAGCGCGGCTACACCTTC
CASSYADRERGYTF
>TRBJ2-5|once|NA|TRBV20-1
TGCAGTGCTATAGAAAGGAGGGGACAGAACCAAGAGACCCAGTACTTC
CSAIERRGQNQETQYF
>TRBJ2-7|NA|NA|TRBV5-4
TGTGCCAGCAGCTTTAATGGAGACAGGCCCCTTTTCTTC
CASSFNGDRPLFF